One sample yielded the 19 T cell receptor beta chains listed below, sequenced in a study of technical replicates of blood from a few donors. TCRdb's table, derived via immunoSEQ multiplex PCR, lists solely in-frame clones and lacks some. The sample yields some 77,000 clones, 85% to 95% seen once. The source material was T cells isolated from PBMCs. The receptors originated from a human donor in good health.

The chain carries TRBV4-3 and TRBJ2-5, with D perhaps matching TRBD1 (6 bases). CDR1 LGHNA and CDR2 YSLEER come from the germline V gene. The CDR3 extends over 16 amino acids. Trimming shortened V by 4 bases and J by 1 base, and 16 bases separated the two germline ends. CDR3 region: CASSPEYRVVQETQYF. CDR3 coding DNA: TGCGCCAGCAGCCCAGAATACAGGGTGGTCCAAGAGACCCAGTACTTC.

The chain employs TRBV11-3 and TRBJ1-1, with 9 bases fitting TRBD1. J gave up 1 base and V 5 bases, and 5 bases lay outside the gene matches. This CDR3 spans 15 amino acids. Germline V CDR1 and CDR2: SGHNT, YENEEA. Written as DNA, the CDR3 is TGTGCCAGCAGCCCCTGGGACAGGGAGAACACTGAAGCTTTCTTT. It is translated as CASSPWDRENTEAFF.

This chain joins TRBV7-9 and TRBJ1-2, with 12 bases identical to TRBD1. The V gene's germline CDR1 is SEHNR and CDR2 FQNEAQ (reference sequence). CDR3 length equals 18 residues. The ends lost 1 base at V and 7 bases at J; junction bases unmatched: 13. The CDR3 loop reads CASSLGRMGQGARSGYTF. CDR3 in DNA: TGTGCCAGCAGCTTAGGACGAATGGGACAGGGGGCGAGGAGTGGCTACACCTTC.

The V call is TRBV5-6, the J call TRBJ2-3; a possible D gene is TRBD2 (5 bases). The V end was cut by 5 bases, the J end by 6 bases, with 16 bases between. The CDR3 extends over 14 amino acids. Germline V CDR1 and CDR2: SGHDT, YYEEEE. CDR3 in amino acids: CASSWPREGDTQYF. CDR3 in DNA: TGTGCCAGCAGTTGGCCGAGGGAAGGTGATACGCAGTATTTT. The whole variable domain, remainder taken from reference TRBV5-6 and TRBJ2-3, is DAGVTQSPTHLIKTRGQQVTLRCSPKSGHDTVSWYQQALGQGPQFIFQYYEEEERQRGNFPDRFSGHQFPNYSSELNVNALLLGDSALYLCASSWPREGDTQYFGPGTRLTVL.

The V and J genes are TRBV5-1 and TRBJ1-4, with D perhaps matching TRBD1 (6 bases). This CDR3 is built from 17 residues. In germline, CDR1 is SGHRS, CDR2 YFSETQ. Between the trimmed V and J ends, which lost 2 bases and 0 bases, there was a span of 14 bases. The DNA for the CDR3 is TGCGCCAGCAGCTTTATGACAGGAGGAGCAACTAATGAAAAACTGTTTTTT. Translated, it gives CASSFMTGGATNEKLFF. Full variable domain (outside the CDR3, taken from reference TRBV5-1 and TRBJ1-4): KAGVTQTPRYLIKTRGQQVTLSCSPISGHRSVSWYQQTPGQGLQFLFEYFSETQRNKGNFPGRFSGRQFSNSRSEMNVSTLELGDSALYLCASSFMTGGATNEKLFFGSGTQLSVL.

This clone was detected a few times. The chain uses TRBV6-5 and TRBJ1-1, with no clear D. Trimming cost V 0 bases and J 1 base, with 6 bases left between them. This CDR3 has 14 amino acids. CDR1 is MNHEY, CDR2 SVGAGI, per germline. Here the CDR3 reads CASSYSAENTEAFF. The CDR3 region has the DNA TGTGCCAGCAGTTACTCTGCAGAGAACACTGAAGCTTTCTTT.

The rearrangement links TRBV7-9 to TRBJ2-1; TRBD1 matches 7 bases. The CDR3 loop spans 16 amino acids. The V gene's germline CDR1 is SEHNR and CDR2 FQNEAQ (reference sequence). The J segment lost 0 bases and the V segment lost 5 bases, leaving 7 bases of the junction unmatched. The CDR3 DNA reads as TGTGCCAGCAGCACATATCAGGGGGACTCCTACAATGAGCAGTTCTTC. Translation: CASSTYQGDSYNEQFF.

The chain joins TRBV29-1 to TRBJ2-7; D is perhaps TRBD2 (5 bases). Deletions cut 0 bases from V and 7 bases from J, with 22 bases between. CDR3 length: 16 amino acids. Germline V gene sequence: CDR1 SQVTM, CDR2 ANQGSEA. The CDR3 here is CSVEDTRRSRFGEQYF. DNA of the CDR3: TGCAGCGTTGAAGATACGAGGAGGTCCAGGTTTGGAGAGCAGTACTTC.

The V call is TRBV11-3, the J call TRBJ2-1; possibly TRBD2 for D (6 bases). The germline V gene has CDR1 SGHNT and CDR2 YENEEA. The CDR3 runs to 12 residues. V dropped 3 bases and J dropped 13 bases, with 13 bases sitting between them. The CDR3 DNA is TGTGCCAGCAGCTTTTCCCCGGGACTTCAGTTCTTC. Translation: CASSFSPGLQFF.

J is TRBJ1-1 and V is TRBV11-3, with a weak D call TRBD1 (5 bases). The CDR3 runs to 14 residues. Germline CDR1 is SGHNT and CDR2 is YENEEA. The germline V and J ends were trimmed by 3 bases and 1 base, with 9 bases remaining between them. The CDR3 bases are TGTGCCAGCAGCTTCGGGGGTGGGAACACTGAAGCTTTCTTT. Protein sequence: CASSFGGGNTEAFF. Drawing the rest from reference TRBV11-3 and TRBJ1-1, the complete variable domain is EAGVVQSPRYKIIEKKQPVAFWCNPISGHNTLYWYLQNLGQGPELLIRYENEEAVDDSQLPKDRFSAERLKGVDSTLKIQPAELGDSAVYLCASSFGGGNTEAFFGQGTRLTVV.

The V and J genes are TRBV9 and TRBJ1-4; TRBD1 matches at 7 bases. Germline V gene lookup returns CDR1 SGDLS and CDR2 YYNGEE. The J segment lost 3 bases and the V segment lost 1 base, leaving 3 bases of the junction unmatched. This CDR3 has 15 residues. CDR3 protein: CASSVTGTANEKLFF. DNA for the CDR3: TGTGCCAGCAGCGTAACCGGGACAGCTAATGAAAAACTGTTTTTT. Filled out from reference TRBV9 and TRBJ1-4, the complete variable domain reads DSGVTQTPKHLITATGQRVTLRCSPRSGDLSVYWYQQSLDQGLQFLIQYYNGEERAKGNILERFSAQQFPDLHSELNLSSLELGDSALYFCASSVTGTANEKLFFGSGTQLSVL.

Here the CDR3 reads CASSLGDSRGRNEQFF. CDR3 DNA: TGCGCCAGCAGCTTGGGGGACTCCAGGGGGCGCAATGAGCAGTTCTTC. This rearrangement joins TRBV5-1 to TRBJ2-1; 8 bases are shared with TRBD1. The V and J ends lost 0 bases and 6 bases, in that order; junction bases with no gene match: 8. CDR3 size: 16 residues. Germline-derived CDR1 and CDR2 are SGHRS and YFSETQ.

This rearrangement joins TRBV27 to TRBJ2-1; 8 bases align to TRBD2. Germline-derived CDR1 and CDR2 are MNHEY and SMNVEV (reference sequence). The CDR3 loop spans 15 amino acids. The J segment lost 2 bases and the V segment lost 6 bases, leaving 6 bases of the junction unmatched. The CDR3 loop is CASSWTSLAYNEQFF. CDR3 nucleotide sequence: TGTGCCAGCAGCTGGACTAGCTTAGCCTACAATGAGCAGTTCTTC.

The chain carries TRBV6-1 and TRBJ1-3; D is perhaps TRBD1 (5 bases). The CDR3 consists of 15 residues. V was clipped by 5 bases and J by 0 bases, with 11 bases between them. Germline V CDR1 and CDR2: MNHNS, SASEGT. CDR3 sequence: CASSLDSVSGNTIYF. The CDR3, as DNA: TGTGCCAGCAGTCTTGACAGCGTCTCTGGAAACACCATATATTTT.

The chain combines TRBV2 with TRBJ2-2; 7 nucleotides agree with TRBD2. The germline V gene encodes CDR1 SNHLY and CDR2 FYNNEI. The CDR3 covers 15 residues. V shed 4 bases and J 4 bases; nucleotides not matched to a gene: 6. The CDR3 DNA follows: TGTGCCAGCAGTGGAGAGACTAGCCTCACCGGGGAGCTGTTTTTT. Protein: CASSGETSLTGELFF.

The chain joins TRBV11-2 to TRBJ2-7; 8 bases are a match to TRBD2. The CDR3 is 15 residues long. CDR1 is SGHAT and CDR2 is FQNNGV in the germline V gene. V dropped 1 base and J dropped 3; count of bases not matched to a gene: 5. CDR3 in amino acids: CASSLGAGVLYEQYF. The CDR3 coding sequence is TGTGCCAGCAGCTTAGGAGCGGGAGTTCTCTACGAGCAGTACTTC.

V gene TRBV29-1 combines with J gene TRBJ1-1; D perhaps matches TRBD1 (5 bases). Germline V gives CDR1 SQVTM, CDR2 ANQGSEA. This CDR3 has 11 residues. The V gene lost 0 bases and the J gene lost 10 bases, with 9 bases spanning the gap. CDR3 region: CSVEDGGRAFF. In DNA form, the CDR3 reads TGCAGCGTTGAAGACGGGGGACGAGCTTTCTTT.

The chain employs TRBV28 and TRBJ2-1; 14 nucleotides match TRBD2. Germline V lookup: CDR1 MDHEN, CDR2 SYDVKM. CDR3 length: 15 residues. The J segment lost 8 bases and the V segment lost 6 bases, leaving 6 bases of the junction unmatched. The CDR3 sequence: CASRPGLAGAHEQFF. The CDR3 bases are TGTGCCAGCAGACCGGGACTAGCGGGAGCACATGAGCAGTTCTTC.

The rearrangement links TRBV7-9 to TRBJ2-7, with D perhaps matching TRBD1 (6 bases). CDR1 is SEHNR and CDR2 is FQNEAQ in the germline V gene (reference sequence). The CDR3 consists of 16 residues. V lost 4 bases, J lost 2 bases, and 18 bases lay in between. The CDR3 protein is CASSSSNRVMTYEQYF. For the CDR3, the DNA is TGTGCCAGCAGCTCGTCGAACAGGGTAATGACCTACGAGCAGTACTTC. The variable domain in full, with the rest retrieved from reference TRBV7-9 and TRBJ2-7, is DTGVSQNPRHKITKRGQNVTFRCDPISEHNRLYWYRQTLGQGPEFLTYFQNEAQLEKSRLLSDRFSAERPKGSFSTLEIQRTEQGDSAMYLCASSSSNRVMTYEQYFGPGTRLTVT.